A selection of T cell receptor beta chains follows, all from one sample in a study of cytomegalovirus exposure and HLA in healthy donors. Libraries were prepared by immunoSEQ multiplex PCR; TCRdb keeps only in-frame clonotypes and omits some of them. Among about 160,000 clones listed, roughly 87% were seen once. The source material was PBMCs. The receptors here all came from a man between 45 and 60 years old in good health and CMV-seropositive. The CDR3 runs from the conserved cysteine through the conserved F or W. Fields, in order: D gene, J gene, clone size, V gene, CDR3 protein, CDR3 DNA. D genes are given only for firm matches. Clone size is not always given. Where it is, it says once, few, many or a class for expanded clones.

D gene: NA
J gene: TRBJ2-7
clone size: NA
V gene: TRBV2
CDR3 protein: CASSSTSYEQYF
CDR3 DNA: TGTGCCAGCAGTTCGACAAGCTACGAGCAGTACTTC

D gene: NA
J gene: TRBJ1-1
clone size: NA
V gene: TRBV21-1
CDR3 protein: CASRPPLPGSSPRMNTEAFF
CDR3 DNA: TGTGCCAGCAGGCCCCCGCTGCCGGGATCCTCCCCAAGAATGAACACTGAAGCTTTCTTT

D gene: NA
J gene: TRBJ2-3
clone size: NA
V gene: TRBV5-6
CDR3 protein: CASSPGSDTQYF
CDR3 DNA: TGTGCCAGCAGTCCAGGATCCGATACGCAGTATTTT

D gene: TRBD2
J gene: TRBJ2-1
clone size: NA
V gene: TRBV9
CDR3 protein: CASSVMSGGVYNEQFF
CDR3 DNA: TGTGCCAGCAGCGTGATGTCGGGGGGAGTATACAATGAGCAGTTCTTC

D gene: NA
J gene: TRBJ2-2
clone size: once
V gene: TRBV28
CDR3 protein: CAPRSGELFF
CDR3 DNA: TGTGCCCCCCGTTCCGGGGAGCTGTTTTTT

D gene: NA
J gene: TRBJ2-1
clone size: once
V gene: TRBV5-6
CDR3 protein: CASSSLSNEQFF
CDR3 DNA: TGTGCCAGCAGCTCACTATCTAATGAGCAGTTCTTC

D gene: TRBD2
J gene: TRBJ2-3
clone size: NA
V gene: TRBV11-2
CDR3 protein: CASSSGTSDSTDTQYF
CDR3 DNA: TGTGCCAGCAGCTCCGGGACTAGCGATTCCACAGATACGCAGTATTTT

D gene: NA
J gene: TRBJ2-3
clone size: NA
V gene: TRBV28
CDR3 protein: CASIKRTGADTQYF
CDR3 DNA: TGTGCCAGCATTAAGAGAACGGGTGCAGATACGCAGTATTTT

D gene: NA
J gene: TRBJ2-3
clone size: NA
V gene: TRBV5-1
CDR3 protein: CASSLFGGGTDTQYF
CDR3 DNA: TGCGCCAGCAGCTTGTTCGGCGGGGGCACAGATACGCAGTATTTT

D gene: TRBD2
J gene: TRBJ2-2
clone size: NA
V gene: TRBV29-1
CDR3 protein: CSVTGLVDTGELFF
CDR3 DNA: TGCAGCGTTACGGGACTAGTCGATACCGGGGAGCTGTTTTTT

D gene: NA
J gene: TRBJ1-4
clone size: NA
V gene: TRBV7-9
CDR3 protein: CASSFAVAETNEKLFF
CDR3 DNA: TGTGCCAGCAGCTTTGCTGTCGCGGAGACTAATGAAAAACTGTTTTTT

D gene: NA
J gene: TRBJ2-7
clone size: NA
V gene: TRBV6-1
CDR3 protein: CASSVPNRVFEQYF
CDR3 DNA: TGTGCCAGCAGTGTACCAAACAGGGTATTCGAGCAGTACTTC

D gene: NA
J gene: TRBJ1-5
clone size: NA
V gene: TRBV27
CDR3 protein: CASSVVRYQPQHF
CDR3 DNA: TGTGCCAGCAGTGTAGTGAGGTATCAGCCCCAGCATTTT

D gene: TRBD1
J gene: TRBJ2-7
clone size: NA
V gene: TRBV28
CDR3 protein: CASSLGQGAWEQYF
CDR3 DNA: TGTGCCAGCAGTTTAGGGCAGGGGGCCTGGGAGCAGTACTTC

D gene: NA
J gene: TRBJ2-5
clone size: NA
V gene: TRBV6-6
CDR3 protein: CASSGSSGGGSSQYF
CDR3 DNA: TGTGCCAGCAGTGGCTCTAGCGGAGGGGGATCGTCCCAGTACTTC

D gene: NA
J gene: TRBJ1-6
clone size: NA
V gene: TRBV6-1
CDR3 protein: CASSEVETGIATNYNSPLHF
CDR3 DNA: TGTGCCAGCAGTGAAGTGGAAACAGGGATCGCGACGAACTATAATTCACCCCTCCACTTT

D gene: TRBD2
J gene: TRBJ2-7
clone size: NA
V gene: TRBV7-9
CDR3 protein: CASSPSGPEQYF
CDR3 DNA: TGTGCCAGCAGCCCTAGCGGACCCGAGCAGTACTTC

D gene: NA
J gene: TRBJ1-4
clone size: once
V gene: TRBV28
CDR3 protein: CASSFMLGGRDEKLFF
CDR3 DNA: TGTGCCAGCAGTTTTATGTTGGGGGGGCGAGATGAAAAACTGTTTTTT

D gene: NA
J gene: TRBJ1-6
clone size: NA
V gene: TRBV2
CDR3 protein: CASRPTTSNSSPLHF
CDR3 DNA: TGTGCCAGCAGACCTACGACCTCGAATAGCTCACCCCTCCACTTT

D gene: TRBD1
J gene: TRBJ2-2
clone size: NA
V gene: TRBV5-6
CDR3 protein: CASSSTRTGGGTGELFF
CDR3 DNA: TGTGCCAGCAGCTCAACCAGGACAGGGGGCGGCACCGGGGAGCTGTTTTTT

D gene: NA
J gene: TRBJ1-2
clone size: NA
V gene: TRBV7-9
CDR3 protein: CASSLPIRYPHYGYTF
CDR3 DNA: TGTGCCAGCAGCTTACCTATCCGATACCCTCACTATGGCTACACCTTC

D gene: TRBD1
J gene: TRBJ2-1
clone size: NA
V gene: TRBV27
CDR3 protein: CASSLFTGGVDEQFF
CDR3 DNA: TGTGCCAGCAGTTTATTTACAGGGGGCGTCGATGAGCAGTTCTTC

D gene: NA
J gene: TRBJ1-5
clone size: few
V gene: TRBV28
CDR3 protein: CASSLQGFGQPQHF
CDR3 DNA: TGTGCCAGCAGTCTCCAGGGATTTGGACAGCCCCAGCATTTT

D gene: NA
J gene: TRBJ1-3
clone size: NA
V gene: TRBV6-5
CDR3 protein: CASTRGSSGNTIYF
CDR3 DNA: TGTGCCAGCACCCGGGGGTCCTCTGGAAACACCATATATTTT

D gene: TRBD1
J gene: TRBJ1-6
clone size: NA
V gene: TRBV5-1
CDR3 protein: CASSLDRGGNSPLHF
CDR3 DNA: TGCGCCAGCAGCTTGGACAGGGGCGGTAATTCACCCCTCCACTTT

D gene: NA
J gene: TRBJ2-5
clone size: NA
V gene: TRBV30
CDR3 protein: CAWSVWGSETQYF
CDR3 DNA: TGTGCCTGGAGTGTATGGGGCTCAGAGACCCAGTACTTC

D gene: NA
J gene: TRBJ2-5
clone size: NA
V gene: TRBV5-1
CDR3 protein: CASSSGETQYF
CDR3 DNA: TGCGCCAGCAGCTCAGGAGAGACCCAGTACTTC

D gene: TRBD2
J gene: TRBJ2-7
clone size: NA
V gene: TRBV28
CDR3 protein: CASSGLAGGNSYEQYF
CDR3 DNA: TGTGCCAGCAGTGGACTAGCGGGAGGAAACTCCTACGAGCAGTACTTC

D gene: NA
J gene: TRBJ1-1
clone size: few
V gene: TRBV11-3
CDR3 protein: CASQSGGRNTEAFF
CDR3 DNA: TGTGCCTCCCAATCGGGGGGTAGGAACACTGAAGCTTTCTTT

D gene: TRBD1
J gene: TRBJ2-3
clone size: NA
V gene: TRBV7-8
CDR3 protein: CASSFRTGKLSDTQYF
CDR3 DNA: TGTGCCAGCAGCTTTCGGACAGGGAAGTTATCAGATACGCAGTATTTT

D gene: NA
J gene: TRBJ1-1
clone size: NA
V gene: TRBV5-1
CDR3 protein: CASSLGDRDFTEAFF
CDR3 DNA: TGCGCCAGCAGCTTGGGTGACAGAGACTTTACTGAAGCTTTCTTT

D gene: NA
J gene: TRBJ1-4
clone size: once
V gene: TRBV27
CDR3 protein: CASSSQTREKLFF
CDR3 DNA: TGTGCCAGCAGTTCCCAGACACGGGAAAAACTGTTTTTT

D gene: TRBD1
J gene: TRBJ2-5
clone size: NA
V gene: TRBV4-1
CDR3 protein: CASSLGTGDQETQYF
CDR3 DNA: TGCGCCAGCAGCCTAGGGACAGGGGACCAAGAGACCCAGTACTTC

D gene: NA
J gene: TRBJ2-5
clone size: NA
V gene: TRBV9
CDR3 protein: CASSVNEETQYF
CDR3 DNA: TGTGCCAGCAGCGTGAACGAGGAGACCCAGTACTTC

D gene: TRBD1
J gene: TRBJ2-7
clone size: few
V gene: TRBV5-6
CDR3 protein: CASRLTGGNEQYF
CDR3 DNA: TGTGCCAGCAGGTTGACAGGGGGAAACGAGCAGTACTTC

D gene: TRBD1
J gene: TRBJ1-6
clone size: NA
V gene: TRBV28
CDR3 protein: CASRPPPGQGAYNSPLHF
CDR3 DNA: TGTGCCAGCAGACCCCCGCCGGGACAGGGGGCATATAATTCACCCCTCCACTTT

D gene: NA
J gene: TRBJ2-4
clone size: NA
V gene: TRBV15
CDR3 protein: CATSRGEGGAAKNIQYF
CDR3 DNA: TGTGCCACCAGCAGGGGGGAAGGGGGGGCGGCCAAAAACATTCAGTACTTC

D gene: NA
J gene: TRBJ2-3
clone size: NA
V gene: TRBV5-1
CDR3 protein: CASSGGDTQYF
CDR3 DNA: TGCGCCAGCAGCGGCGGGGATACGCAGTATTTT

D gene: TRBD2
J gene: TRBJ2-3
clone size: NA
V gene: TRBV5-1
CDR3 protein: CASSSGLAGEFTQYF
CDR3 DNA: TGCGCCAGCAGCTCTGGACTAGCGGGAGAGTTTACGCAGTATTTT

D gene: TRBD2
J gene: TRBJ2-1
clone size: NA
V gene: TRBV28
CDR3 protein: CASSHPTSRDNEQFF
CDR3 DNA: TGTGCCAGCAGTCACCCGACTAGCCGAGACAATGAGCAGTTCTTC